The entry below gives a single TCR beta chain sequence along with its context. Its antigen remains unknown. Sequenced by immunoSEQ multiplex PCR; TCRdb stores in-frame clones only, minus some. The sample consists of roughly 70,000 clones, around 90% of them appearing once. V trimming: 3 bases; J trimming: 5 bases; junction bases outside the gene matches: 9. This CDR3 spans 14 amino acids. Germline values: CDR1 GTSNPN, CDR2 SVGIG (reference sequence). The entry originates in a study of cytomegalovirus exposure and HLA in healthy donors. Findings of the study overall: Most TCR sequences proved rare, with some public TCRs found in many donors. A classifier reportedly called cytomegalovirus status with high sensitivity and specificity. Cytomegalovirus-associated status was assigned to approximately 160 TCR beta chains.

Source material: PBMCs. The receptor was isolated from a woman aged 18-35 years in good health and CMV-seropositive. The chain recombines TRBV30 with TRBJ1-2; 7 bases agree with TRBD1. CDR3 in DNA: TGTGCCTGGAGGCAACAAGGACAGGCATATGGCTACACCTTC. Protein product: CAWRQQGQAYGYTF.